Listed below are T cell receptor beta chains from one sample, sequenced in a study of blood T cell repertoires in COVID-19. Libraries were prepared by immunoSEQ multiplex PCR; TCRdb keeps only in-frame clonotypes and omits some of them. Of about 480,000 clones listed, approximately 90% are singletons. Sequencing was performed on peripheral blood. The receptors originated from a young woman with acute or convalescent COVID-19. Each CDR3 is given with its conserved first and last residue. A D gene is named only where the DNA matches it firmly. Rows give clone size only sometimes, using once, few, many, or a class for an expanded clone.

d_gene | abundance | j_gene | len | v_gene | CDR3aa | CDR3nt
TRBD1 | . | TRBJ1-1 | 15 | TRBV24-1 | CATRGQGGMNTEAFF | TGTGCCACTCGGGGACAGGGTGGGATGAACACTGAAGCTTTCTTT
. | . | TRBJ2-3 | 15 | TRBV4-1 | CASSQDMDSEDTQYF | TGCGCCAGCAGCCAAGATATGGACAGTGAGGATACGCAGTATTTT
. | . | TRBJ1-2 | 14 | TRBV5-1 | CASRLQETANGYTF | TGCGCCAGCAGACTTCAAGAGACAGCGAATGGCTACACCTTC
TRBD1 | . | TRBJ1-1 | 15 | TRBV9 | CASSGRTGGNTEAFF | TGTGCCAGCAGCGGGCGGACAGGGGGGAACACTGAAGCTTTCTTT
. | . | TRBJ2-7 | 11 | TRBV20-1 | CSADGTYEQYF | TGCAGTGCTGACGGGACCTACGAGCAGTACTTC
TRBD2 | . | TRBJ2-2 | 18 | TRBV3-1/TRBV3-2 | CASSQVSSGGARAGELFF | TGTGCCAGCAGCCAAGTATCTAGCGGGGGGGCCCGGGCCGGGGAGCTGTTTTTT
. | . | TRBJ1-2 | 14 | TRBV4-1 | CASSQSHGTEYHTF | TGCGCCAGCAGCCAATCCCACGGGACTGAATATCACACCTTC
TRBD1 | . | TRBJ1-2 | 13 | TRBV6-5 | CASTSDRVGGYTF | TGTGCCAGCACTTCAGACAGGGTTGGTGGCTACACCTTC
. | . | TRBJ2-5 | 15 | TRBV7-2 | CASRPGGGGPETQYF | TGTGCCAGCAGACCCGGGGGAGGCGGTCCGGAGACCCAGTACTTC
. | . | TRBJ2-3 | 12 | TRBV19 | CASSTPLDTQYF | TGTGCCAGTAGTACTCCCCTAGATACGCAGTATTTT
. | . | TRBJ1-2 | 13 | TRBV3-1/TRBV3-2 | CASSHQEEGGYTF | TGTGCCAGCAGCCATCAGGAGGAGGGTGGCTACACCTTC
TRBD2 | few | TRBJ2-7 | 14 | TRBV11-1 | CASSSFRTSYEQYF | TGTGCCAGCAGCTCTTTTAGGACTAGCTACGAGCAGTACTTC
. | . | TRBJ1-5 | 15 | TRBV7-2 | CASSLGLVGNQPQHF | TGTGCCAGCAGCTTAGGTTTAGTGGGCAATCAGCCCCAGCATTTT
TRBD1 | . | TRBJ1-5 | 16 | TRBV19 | CASSLRGQAYDQPQHF | TGTGCCAGTAGTCTACGTGGACAGGCTTATGATCAGCCCCAGCATTTT
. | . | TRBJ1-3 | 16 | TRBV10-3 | CAISESSGRDGNTIYF | TGTGCCATCAGTGAGTCTTCAGGGAGGGATGGAAACACCATATATTTT
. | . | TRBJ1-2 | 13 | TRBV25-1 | CASSEYGGYGYTF | TGTGCCAGCAGTGAATATGGCGGCTATGGCTACACCTTC
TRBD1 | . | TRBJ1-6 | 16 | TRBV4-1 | CASSQVGDRDNSPLHF | TGCGCCAGCAGCCAAGTTGGGGACAGGGATAATTCACCCCTCCACTTT
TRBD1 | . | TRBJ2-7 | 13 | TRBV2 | CASRGTGSHEQYF | TGTGCCAGCAGGGGGACAGGGAGCCACGAGCAGTACTTC
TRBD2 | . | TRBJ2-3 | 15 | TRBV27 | CASSLIAGATDTQYF | TGTGCCAGCAGTTTAATAGCGGGGGCCACAGATACGCAGTATTTT
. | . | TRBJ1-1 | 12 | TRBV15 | CATSRGQFEAFF | TGTGCCACCAGCAGAGGACAGTTTGAAGCTTTCTTT
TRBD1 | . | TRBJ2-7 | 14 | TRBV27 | CATNPRQGVGEQYF | TGTGCCACCAACCCTCGACAGGGGGTAGGCGAGCAGTACTTC
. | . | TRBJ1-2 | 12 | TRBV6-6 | CASISTDYGYTF | TGTGCCAGCATCTCGACAGACTATGGCTACACCTTC
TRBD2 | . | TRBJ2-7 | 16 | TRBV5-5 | CASSLGLAGSFYEQYF | TGTGCCAGCAGCTTAGGACTAGCGGGGAGCTTTTACGAGCAGTACTTC
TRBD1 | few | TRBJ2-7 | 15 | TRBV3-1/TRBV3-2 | CASSDARTGIVEQYF | TGTGCCAGCAGCGACGCCCGGACAGGGATAGTCGAGCAGTACTTC
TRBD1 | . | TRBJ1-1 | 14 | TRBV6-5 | CASVHRDRHTEAFF | TGTGCCAGCGTACACCGGGACAGACACACTGAAGCTTTCTTT
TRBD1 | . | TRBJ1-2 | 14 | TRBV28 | CASSPRGSAYGYTF | TGTGCCAGCAGTCCCAGGGGGTCTGCCTATGGCTACACCTTC
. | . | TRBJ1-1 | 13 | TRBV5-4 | CASSLSRGTEAFF | TGTGCCAGCAGCTTATCCCGAGGGACTGAAGCTTTCTTT
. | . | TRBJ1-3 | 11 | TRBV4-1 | CASSLGNTIYF | TGCGCCAGCAGTCTGGGAAACACCATATATTTT
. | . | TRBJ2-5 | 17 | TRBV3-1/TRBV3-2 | CASSQIQSGSRQETQYF | TGTGCCAGCAGCCAAATACAGTCGGGGTCCCGCCAAGAGACCCAGTACTTC
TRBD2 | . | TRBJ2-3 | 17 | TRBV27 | CASSLTASGGVSDTQYF | TGTGCCAGCAGTTTGACGGCTAGCGGGGGGGTTTCAGATACGCAGTATTTT
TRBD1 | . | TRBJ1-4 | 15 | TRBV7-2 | CASSLTGVSGEKLFF | TGTGCCAGCAGCCTCACAGGGGTCTCGGGTGAAAAACTGTTTTTT
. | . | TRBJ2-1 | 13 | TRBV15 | CATSMGVRGEQFF | TGTGCCACCAGCATGGGCGTTAGGGGTGAGCAGTTCTTC
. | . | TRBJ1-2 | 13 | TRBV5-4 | CASSLDPSGSYTF | TGTGCCAGCAGCCTAGACCCAAGCGGGAGCTACACCTTC
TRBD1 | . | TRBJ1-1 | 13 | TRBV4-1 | CASSATGTGEAFF | TGCGCCAGCAGCGCGACCGGGACAGGTGAAGCTTTCTTT
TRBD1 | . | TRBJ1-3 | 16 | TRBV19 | CASSSRTGSSGNTIYF | TGTGCCAGTAGTTCTAGGACAGGGTCCTCTGGAAACACCATATATTTT
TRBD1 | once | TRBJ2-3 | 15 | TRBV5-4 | CASSSSGQGGDTQYF | TGTGCCAGCAGCTCTTCCGGACAGGGGGGGGATACGCAGTATTTT
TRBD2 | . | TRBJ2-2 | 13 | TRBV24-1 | CATSGGAPGELFF | TGTGCCACCTCGGGGGGGGCGCCCGGGGAGCTGTTTTTT
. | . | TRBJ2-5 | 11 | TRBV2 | CASRREETQYF | TGTGCCAGCAGGAGAGAAGAGACCCAGTACTTC
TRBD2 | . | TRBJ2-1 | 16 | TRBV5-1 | CASSTSPGGIYNEQFF | TGCGCCAGCAGCACCTCGCCGGGGGGTATATACAATGAGCAGTTCTTC
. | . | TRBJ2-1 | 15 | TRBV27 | CASSLSYGDYNEQFF | TGTGCCAGCAGTTTATCCTACGGGGACTACAATGAGCAGTTCTTC
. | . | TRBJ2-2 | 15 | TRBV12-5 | CASGLVVQNVRELFF | TGTGCTAGTGGTTTGGTAGTACAGAATGTGAGGGAGCTGTTTTTT
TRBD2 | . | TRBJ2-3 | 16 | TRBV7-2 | CASTLSGGPLTDTQYF | TGTGCCAGCACCCTTAGCGGGGGGCCCCTCACAGATACGCAGTATTTT
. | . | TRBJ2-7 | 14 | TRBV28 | CASRIERVPYEQYF | TGTGCCAGCAGAATAGAGCGGGTCCCCTACGAGCAGTACTTC
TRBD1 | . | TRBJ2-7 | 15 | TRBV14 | CASSLVRTGIYEQYF | TGTGCCAGCAGCCTCGTCCGGACAGGGATTTACGAGCAGTACTTC
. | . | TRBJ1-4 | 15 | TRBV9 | CASSVEGRSAEKLFF | TGTGCCAGCAGCGTAGAGGGGCGGAGTGCTGAAAAACTGTTTTTT
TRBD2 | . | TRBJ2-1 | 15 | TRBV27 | CASRVGTSGGFEQFF | TGTGCCAGCAGGGTAGGGACTAGCGGGGGGTTTGAGCAGTTCTTC
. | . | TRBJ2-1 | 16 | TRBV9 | CASSPRASTSYNEQFF | TGTGCCAGCAGCCCCCGCGCTAGCACCTCCTACAATGAGCAGTTCTTC
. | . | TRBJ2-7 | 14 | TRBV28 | CASRDRDTSYEQYF | TGTGCCAGCCGAGACCGGGACACCTCCTACGAGCAGTACTTC
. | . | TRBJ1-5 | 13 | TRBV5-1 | CASSPLGDQPQHF | TGCGCCAGCAGCCCCCTGGGCGATCAGCCCCAGCATTTT
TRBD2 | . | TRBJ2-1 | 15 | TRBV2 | CASTTSGGAYNEQFF | TGTGCCAGCACCACTAGCGGGGGGGCATACAATGAGCAGTTCTTC
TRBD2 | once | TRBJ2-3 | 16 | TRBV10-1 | CASSERRAGATDTQYF | TGCGCCAGCAGTGAACGTCGAGCGGGGGCCACAGATACGCAGTATTTT
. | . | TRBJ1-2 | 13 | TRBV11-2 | CASSLGQYYGYTF | TGTGCCAGCAGCTTAGGACAGTACTATGGCTACACCTTC
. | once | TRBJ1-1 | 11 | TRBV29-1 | CSAPRGTEAFF | TGCAGCGCCCCTCGAGGGACTGAAGCTTTCTTT
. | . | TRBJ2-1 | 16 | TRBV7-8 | CASSSPWGLVGNEQFF | TGTGCCAGCAGCTCCCCCTGGGGGCTAGTGGGCAATGAGCAGTTCTTC
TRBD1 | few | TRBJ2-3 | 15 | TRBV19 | CASATGGHITDTQYF | TGTGCCAGTGCGACAGGGGGCCATATCACAGATACGCAGTATTTT
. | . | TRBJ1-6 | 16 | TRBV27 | CASRSLFSSYNSPLHF | TGTGCCAGCAGAAGCCTCTTTTCCTCCTATAATTCACCCCTCCACTTT
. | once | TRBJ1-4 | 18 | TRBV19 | CASTTRRSRTASREKLFF | TGTGCCAGTACCACCAGGAGGTCCCGGACAGCGAGTCGCGAAAAACTGTTTTTT
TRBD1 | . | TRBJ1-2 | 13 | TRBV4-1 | CASSAQGAPGYTF | TGCGCCAGCAGCGCACAGGGGGCGCCGGGCTACACCTTC
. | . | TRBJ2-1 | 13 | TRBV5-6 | CASSNIGTQEQFF | TGTGCCAGCAGCAACATCGGGACACAAGAGCAGTTCTTC
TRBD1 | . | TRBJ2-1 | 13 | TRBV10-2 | CASGQGTYNEQFF | TGCGCCAGCGGACAGGGAACCTACAATGAGCAGTTCTTC